Listed below are T cell receptor beta chains from one sample, sequenced in a study of lymphopenia after photon versus proton radiotherapy. TCRdb keeps only in-frame clones here, not all; method: immunoSEQ multiplex PCR. The repertoire holds approximately 65,000 clones, with 85% to 90% as singletons. The sequencing used peripheral blood, collected from a patient treated with proton-based radiotherapy. These receptors were collected from an elderly man with esophageal cancer. Both conserved end residues are part of each CDR3. The D gene is left open where the match is weak. Some rows mark clone size as missing; the rest say once, few, many or name a class of expanded clone.

v_call	j_call	cdr3_length	d_call	clone_size	cdr3_aa	cdr3_nt
TRBV6-1	TRBJ1-4	13	NA	NA	CASRVGRGEKLFF	TGTGCCAGCAGAGTGGGCCGGGGTGAAAAACTGTTTTTT
TRBV5-6	TRBJ2-5	14	NA	NA	CASSLARYQETQYF	TGTGCCAGCAGCTTGGCACGTTACCAAGAGACCCAGTACTTC
TRBV19	TRBJ2-7	12	NA	once	CASSIIGGEQYF	TGTGCCAGTAGTATAATCGGCGGCGAGCAGTACTTC
TRBV6-5	TRBJ2-2	13	NA	NA	CASKGGNTGELFF	TGTGCCAGCAAGGGGGGGAACACCGGGGAGCTGTTTTTT
TRBV9	TRBJ1-1	17	TRBD1	NA	CASSSEGQGIVKTEAFF	TGTGCCAGCAGCTCTGAGGGACAGGGGATAGTAAAGACTGAAGCTTTCTTT
TRBV18	TRBJ2-5	15	TRBD1	few	CASSQSQGDQETQYF	TGTGCCAGCTCACAATCCCAGGGGGACCAAGAGACCCAGTACTTC
TRBV10-2	TRBJ2-2	13	NA	NA	CASSVQGPGELFF	TGCGCCAGCAGTGTACAGGGACCCGGGGAGCTGTTTTTT
TRBV7-2	TRBJ1-1	13	NA	NA	CASSFTGTVGAFF	TGTGCCAGCAGCTTTACCGGGACCGTTGGAGCTTTCTTT
TRBV7-2	TRBJ2-3	12	NA	once	CASSFSRGTQYF	TGTGCCAGCAGCTTTTCCCGAGGTACGCAGTATTTT
TRBV11-2	TRBJ1-1	16	NA	NA	CASSFGVRGMDTEAFF	TGTGCCAGCAGCTTCGGGGTTCGAGGGATGGACACTGAAGCTTTCTTT
TRBV4-1	TRBJ2-3	14	NA	NA	CASSQGGRSDTQYF	TGCGCCAGCAGCCAAGGGGGCCGTTCAGATACGCAGTATTTT
TRBV4-2	TRBJ1-2	16	NA	NA	CASSQDPAGARMGYTF	TGTGCCAGCAGCCAAGATCCAGCAGGGGCCCGCATGGGCTACACCTTC
TRBV15	TRBJ1-2	14	NA	NA	CATSRDRGNYGYTF	TGTGCCACCAGCAGAGACAGGGGCAACTATGGCTACACCTTC
TRBV5-1	TRBJ2-7	12	NA	NA	CASSRLSYEQYF	TGCGCCAGCAGCCGTCTTTCCTACGAGCAGTACTTC
TRBV5-6	TRBJ1-1	16	TRBD1	NA	CASSRQGGHMNTEAFF	TGTGCCAGCAGCCGCCAGGGGGGGCATATGAACACTGAAGCTTTCTTT
TRBV7-9	TRBJ2-2	13	NA	NA	CASSFTSTGELFF	TGTGCCAGCAGCTTTACAAGTACCGGGGAGCTGTTTTTT
TRBV4-3	TRBJ1-1	13	NA	few	CASSHLLNTEAFF	TGCGCCAGCAGCCACCTGTTAAACACTGAAGCTTTCTTT
TRBV19	TRBJ2-2	14	NA	NA	CASSGTRSTGELFF	TGTGCCAGCTCCGGGACAAGGTCGACCGGGGAGCTGTTTTTT
TRBV5-6	TRBJ2-2	12	NA	NA	CASSPVTGELFF	TGTGCCAGCAGCCCAGTGACCGGGGAGCTGTTTTTT
TRBV27	TRBJ1-4	14	TRBD1	NA	CASSWTGVYEKLFF	TGTGCCAGCAGCTGGACAGGGGTCTATGAAAAACTGTTTTTT
TRBV6-5	TRBJ2-7	14	NA	NA	CASSLGGASYEQYF	TGTGCCAGCAGCCTAGGAGGGGCCTCCTACGAGCAGTACTTC
TRBV4-3	TRBJ2-7	17	TRBD2	NA	CASSQDFRGLAAYEQYF	TGCGCCAGCAGCCAGGATTTCCGGGGACTAGCTGCGTACGAGCAGTACTTC
TRBV6-1	TRBJ1-4	17	NA	NA	CASSEGAGLGANEKLFF	TGTGCCAGCAGTGAAGGGGCAGGTCTAGGGGCTAATGAAAAACTGTTTTTT
TRBV7-9	TRBJ1-5	15	NA	NA	CASSKWTEENQPQHF	TGTGCCAGCAGCAAATGGACCGAGGAGAATCAGCCCCAGCATTTT
TRBV5-4	TRBJ2-7	17	TRBD2	NA	CASSLAGLAGLGYEQYF	TGTGCCAGCAGCTTGGCCGGGCTAGCGGGGCTCGGCTACGAGCAGTACTTC
TRBV5-1	TRBJ2-1	16	TRBD2	NA	CASSWFAGSGLNEQFF	TGCGCCAGCAGCTGGTTCGCTGGTAGCGGGCTGAATGAGCAGTTCTTC
TRBV27	TRBJ1-4	14	TRBD1	NA	CASATGGADEKLFF	TGTGCCAGCGCCACAGGGGGCGCGGATGAAAAACTGTTTTTT
TRBV4-2	TRBJ2-7	13	NA	NA	CASSLYLTYEQYF	TGTGCCAGCAGCCTCTACCTCACCTACGAGCAGTACTTC
TRBV7-2	TRBJ2-7	15	NA	NA	CASSSNTGFAYEQYF	TGTGCCAGCAGCTCAAACACGGGTTTTGCCTACGAGCAGTACTTC
TRBV30	TRBJ1-6	14	NA	NA	CAWSVPGSNSPLHF	TGTGCCTGGAGTGTACCGGGCTCTAATTCACCCCTCCACTTT
TRBV5-4	TRBJ1-2	16	NA	NA	CASSMLGPEGPYGYTF	TGCGCCAGCAGCATGCTAGGACCCGAGGGTCCTTATGGCTACACCTTC
TRBV5-6	TRBJ2-7	15	NA	NA	CASSLELRLTSEQYF	TGTGCCAGCAGCTTAGAACTACGGTTAACGAGTGAGCAGTACTTC
TRBV27	TRBJ1-2	15	TRBD1	few	CASSWGAGGAYGYTF	TGTGCCAGCAGTTGGGGCGCAGGGGGCGCGTATGGCTACACCTTC
TRBV29-1	TRBJ2-1	13	TRBD1	NA	CSVGGTAYNEQFF	TGCAGCGTTGGTGGGACAGCTTACAATGAGCAGTTCTTC
TRBV30	TRBJ1-1	13	NA	NA	CAWSVVAGTEAFF	TGTGCCTGGAGTGTAGTGGCTGGGACTGAAGCTTTCTTT
TRBV19	TRBJ1-2	14	TRBD1	NA	CASRTGTGDYGYTF	TGTGCCAGTAGGACCGGGACAGGGGACTATGGCTACACCTTC
TRBV6-4	TRBJ1-2	12	NA	NA	CASSDSKRGYTF	TGTGCCAGCAGTGACTCGAAGAGGGGCTACACCTTC
TRBV5-4	TRBJ1-6	14	NA	NA	CASSFWGIGSPLHF	TGTGCCAGCAGCTTCTGGGGTATTGGTTCACCCCTCCACTTT
TRBV6-1	TRBJ1-2	14	TRBD1	NA	CASHTPGQGFSYTF	TGTGCCAGCCACACCCCGGGACAGGGTTTTAGCTACACCTTC
TRBV6-1	TRBJ2-1	12	NA	once	CASSEVPALQFF	TGTGCCAGCAGTGAAGTTCCGGCCCTCCAGTTCTTC
TRBV11-3	TRBJ1-1	13	NA	NA	CASSSQTGTEAFF	TGTGCCAGCAGCTCCCAAACAGGGACTGAAGCTTTCTTT
TRBV7-8	TRBJ1-4	12	NA	NA	CASSWVNEKLFF	TGTGCCAGCAGCTGGGTTAATGAAAAACTGTTTTTT